Shown below are 8 T cell receptor beta chains from a single sample sequenced in a study of blood T cell repertoires in COVID-19. TCRdb's copy holds only in-frame clones and misses some; the assay was immunoSEQ multiplex PCR. The table has about 400,000 clones, roughly 88% seen once. The sample was PBMCs or T cells enriched from blood (not recorded which). These receptor sequences come from a woman aged 40 to 50 with acute COVID-19.

This clone has just one count. The V call is TRBV30, the J call TRBJ1-1; 7 positions match TRBD1. The germline V gene has CDR1 GTSNPN and CDR2 SVGIG (reference sequence). The junction had 2 bases not matched to a gene; V was cut back by 5 bases and J by 2 bases. The CDR3 runs 12 residues. The CDR3, as DNA: TGTGCCTGGGGGACAGCCAACACTGAAGCTTTCTTT. This translates into CAWGTANTEAFF.

In regard to this clone: Other DNA sequences from this sample encode an identical CDR3 as well. V gene TRBV3-1 (or the pseudogene TRBV3-2) combines with J gene TRBJ2-1; the match to TRBD2 covers 15 bases. The V gene end was trimmed by 4 bases and the J gene end by 4 bases; junction bases not matched to a gene: 2. CDR1 is LGHDT, CDR2 YNNKEL, per germline (reference sequence). The CDR3 is made up of 16 amino acids. This chain's CDR3 is CASSPGLAGGYNEQFF. The CDR3 coding sequence is TGTGCCAGCAGCCCGGGACTAGCGGGGGGTTACAATGAGCAGTTCTTC.

The chain employs TRBV11-2 and TRBJ2-7, with TRBD1 as a possible D gene (6 bases). Germline-derived CDR1 and CDR2 are SGHAT and FQNNGV. The V end lost 6 bases, the J end lost 2 bases, and 11 bases lay between the germline ends. The CDR3 has 13 residues. The CDR3 nucleotides are TGTGCCAGCAGGGACAGCAATGCCTACGAGCAGTACTTC. Its translation: CASRDSNAYEQYF.

This clone was seen more than once but under ten times. This rearrangement joins TRBV30 to TRBJ1-3; D remains unclear. Between the trimmed V and J ends, which lost 3 bases and 4 bases, there was a span of 7 bases. The CDR3 consists of 12 residues. CDR1 and CDR2 from the germline V gene are GTSNPN and SVGIG (reference sequence). CDR3 region: CAWSTTGNTIYF. CDR3 coding DNA: TGTGCCTGGAGCACGACAGGAAACACCATATATTTT.

This clone was detected once. The rearrangement joins TRBV5-6 to TRBJ2-3; the D is unclear. The germline V gene has CDR1 SGHDT and CDR2 YYEEEE. CDR3 size: 15 residues. Trimming removed 0 bases at V and 0 bases at J, with 8 bases between. The CDR3 nucleotides read TGTGCCAGCAGCTTGGGGCCGACTAGCACAGATACGCAGTATTTT. Translating gives CASSLGPTSTDTQYF.

This clone was counted between two and nine times. The chain carries TRBV5-6 and TRBJ2-7; 9 nucleotides align to TRBD2. The CDR3 is 14 amino acids. CDR1 is SGHDT, CDR2 YYEEEE, per germline. After removal of 2 bases from V and 2 bases from J, the junction contained 2 bases not matched to a gene. The CDR3 protein is CASSLAGGAYEQYF. As DNA, the CDR3 is TGTGCCAGCAGCTTAGCGGGGGGAGCCTACGAGCAGTACTTC.

The V gene is TRBV2, the J gene TRBJ1-1; TRBD1 matches 7 bases. The CDR3 loop spans 13 amino acids. The germline gives CDR1 SNHLY, CDR2 FYNNEI. J lost 7 bases, V lost 7 bases, and 9 bases had no gene match. The CDR3 protein is CASTLTGFDEAFF. CDR3 DNA sequence: TGTGCCAGCACCTTGACAGGGTTTGATGAAGCTTTCTTT.

The V call is TRBV30, the J call TRBJ1-2, with D unclear. Germline V gives CDR1 GTSNPN, CDR2 SVGIG (reference sequence). This CDR3 region has 12 residues. V was cut by 5 bases and J by 0 bases, with 7 bases left in between. The CDR3 region is CAWSIANYGYTF. The CDR3 DNA reads as TGTGCCTGGTCCATAGCTAACTATGGCTACACCTTC.